This TCR beta chain was documented in a study of T cells after yellow fever vaccination. As TCR cDNA was made by 5'RACE template switching, a universal primer site and UMIs were added. TCRdb re-analysed the 5' RACE reads in MiXCR, keeping a single row per CDR3 protein. Among 500,000 to 650,000 distinct CDR3 sequences, approximately 13% were seen once, and the ten largest hold around 15%. The CDR3 sequence is 16 residues long. The germline V gene has CDR1 GTSNPN and CDR2 SVGIG (reference sequence). V was pared by 2 bases and J by 1 base, with 7 bases of the junction left unmatched. This clonotype was counted between two and nine times. Its cognate antigen is unknown. Study conclusions and caveats: Once the booster was given, most primary-vaccination clones reappeared, at roughly 96% for CD4 and 88% for CD8.

The clonotype comes from a man aged 25 to 40 who received the YFV17D yellow fever vaccine. This chain links TRBV30 with TRBJ2-7; 11 bases line up with TRBD2. The specimen comprised PBMCs, sampled on the day of the yellow fever booster vaccination. CDR3 sequence: CAWSPPTSGGSYEQYF. In nucleotides, the CDR3 is TGTGCCTGGAGTCCCCCCACTAGCGGGGGTTCCTACGAGCAGTACTTC.